This TCR beta chain was recovered during a study of shared clonotypes between healthy human individuals. This table comes from immunoSEQ multiplex PCR, and its TCRdb copy is limited to in-frame clones, with some not included. Here the sample spans some 800,000 clones, more than 85% being singletons. Naive CD8 cells lacked CD45RO and underwent positive selection for CCR7, leaving out terminally differentiated effector memory CD45RA+ cells. The V and J ends lost 1 base and 2 bases, in that order; junction bases with no gene match: 4. Germline values: CDR1 MNHEY, CDR2 SVGAGI. The CDR3 totals 16 residues.

V is TRBV6-5 and J is TRBJ2-5; 10 positions match TRBD2. The sequencing sample was made of naive CD8+ T cells sorted from blood. This receptor was taken from a man aged 25 to 45 in good health. In nucleotides, the CDR3 is TGTGCCAGCAGTTACTGGGCTAGCGGGAGACAAGAGACCCAGTACTTC. Translating it yields CASSYWASGRQETQYF.